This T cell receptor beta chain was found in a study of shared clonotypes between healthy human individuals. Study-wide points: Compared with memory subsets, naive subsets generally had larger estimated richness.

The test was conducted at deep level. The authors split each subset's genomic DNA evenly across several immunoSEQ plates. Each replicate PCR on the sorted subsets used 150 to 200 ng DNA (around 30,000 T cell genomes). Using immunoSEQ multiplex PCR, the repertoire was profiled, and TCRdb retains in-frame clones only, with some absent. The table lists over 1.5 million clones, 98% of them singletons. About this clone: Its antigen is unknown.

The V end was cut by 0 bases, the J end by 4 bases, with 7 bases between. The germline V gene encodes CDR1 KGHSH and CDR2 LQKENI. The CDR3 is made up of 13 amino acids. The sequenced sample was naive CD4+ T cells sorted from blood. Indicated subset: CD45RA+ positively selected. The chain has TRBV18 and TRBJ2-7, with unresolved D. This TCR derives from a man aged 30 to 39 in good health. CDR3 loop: CASSPPLEYEQYF. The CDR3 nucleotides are TGTGCCAGCTCACCACCGTTGGAGTACGAGCAGTACTTC.